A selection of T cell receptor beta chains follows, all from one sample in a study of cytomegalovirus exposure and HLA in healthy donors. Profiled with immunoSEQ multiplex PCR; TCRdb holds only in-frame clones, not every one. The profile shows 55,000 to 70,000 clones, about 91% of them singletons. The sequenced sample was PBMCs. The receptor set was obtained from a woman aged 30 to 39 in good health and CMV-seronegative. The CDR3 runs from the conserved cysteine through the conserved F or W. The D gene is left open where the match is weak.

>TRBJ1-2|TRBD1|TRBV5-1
CASSSSGGHYGYTF
TGCGCCAGCAGCTCATCAGGGGGGCATTATGGCTACACCTTC
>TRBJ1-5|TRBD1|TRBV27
CASSHTGGAVGNQPQHF
TGTGCCAGCAGCCACACAGGGGGTGCGGTCGGCAATCAGCCCCAGCATTTT
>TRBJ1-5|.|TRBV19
CASSIVGTSNQPQHF
TGTGCCAGTAGTATAGTGGGCACCAGCAATCAGCCCCAGCATTTT
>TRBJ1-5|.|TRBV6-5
CASSYRAENQPQHF
TGTGCCAGCAGTTACCGAGCGGAGAATCAGCCCCAGCATTTT
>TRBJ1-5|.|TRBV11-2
CASSGVNQPQHF
TGTGCCAGTTCAGGGGTAAATCAGCCCCAGCATTTT
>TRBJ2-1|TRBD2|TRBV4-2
CASSRAGGAGGPNEQFF
TGTGCCAGCAGCCGTGCGGGGGGAGCGGGAGGGCCCAATGAGCAGTTCTTC
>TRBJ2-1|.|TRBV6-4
CASSAEQGYGNEQFF
TGTGCCAGCAGCGCAGAACAGGGATACGGGAATGAGCAGTTCTTC
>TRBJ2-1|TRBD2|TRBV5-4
CASSPAGLRSNEQFF
TGTGCCAGCAGCCCAGCGGGACTTCGTTCTAATGAGCAGTTCTTC
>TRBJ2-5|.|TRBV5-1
CASSLRRGWETQYF
TGCGCCAGCAGCTTGAGAAGAGGGTGGGAGACCCAGTACTTC
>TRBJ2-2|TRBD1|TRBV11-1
CASSQTGTGGPGELFF
TGTGCCAGCAGCCAGACCGGGACAGGGGGCCCCGGGGAGCTGTTTTTT
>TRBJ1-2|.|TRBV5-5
CASSFQGGNGYTF
TGTGCCAGCAGCTTTCAGGGAGGGAATGGCTACACCTTC
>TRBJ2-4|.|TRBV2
CASLSSGSQGNIQYF
TGTGCCAGCCTTAGTTCCGGGTCCCAAGGAAACATTCAGTACTTC
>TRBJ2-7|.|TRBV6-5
CASSYVRGVRVYEQYF
TGTGCCAGCAGTTACGTTCGGGGAGTGAGGGTCTACGAGCAGTACTTC
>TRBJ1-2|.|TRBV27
CASSSTNYGYTF
TGTGCCAGCAGTTCTACTAACTATGGCTACACCTTC
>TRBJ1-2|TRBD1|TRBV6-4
CASSAGTGGGYTF
TGTGCCAGCAGTGCCGGGACAGGGGGTGGCTACACCTTC
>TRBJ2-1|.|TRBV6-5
CASSYGAGHNEQFF
TGTGCCAGCAGTTACGGCGCGGGTCACAATGAGCAGTTCTTC
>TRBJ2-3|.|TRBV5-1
CASSQFGGTGDTQYF
TGCGCCAGCAGCCAGTTTGGGGGCACTGGAGATACGCAGTATTTT
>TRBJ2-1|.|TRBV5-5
CASSLYQWFDSGNEQFF
TGTGCCAGCAGCTTGTATCAGTGGTTCGACAGCGGGAATGAGCAGTTCTTC
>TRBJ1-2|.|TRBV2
CASRNTGYSGYTF
TGTGCCAGCCGTAACACAGGGTACAGTGGCTACACCTTC
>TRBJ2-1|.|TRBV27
CASREAISYNEQFF
TGTGCCAGCAGGGAGGCTATCTCCTACAATGAGCAGTTCTTC
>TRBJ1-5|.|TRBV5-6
CASSSFLPGGHQPQHF
TGTGCCAGCAGCTCCTTTTTGCCGGGCGGGCATCAGCCCCAGCATTTT
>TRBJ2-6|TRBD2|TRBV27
CASRGLAGFSGANVLTF
TGTGCCAGCCGGGGACTAGCGGGATTCTCTGGGGCCAACGTCCTGACTTTC
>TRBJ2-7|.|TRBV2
CASSAFYEQYF
TGTGCCAGCAGTGCCTTCTACGAGCAGTACTTC
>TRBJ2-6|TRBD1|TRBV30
CAWDRGQESGANVLTF
TGTGCCTGGGACAGGGGGCAAGAATCTGGGGCCAACGTCCTGACTTTC
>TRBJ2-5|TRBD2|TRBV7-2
CASSLGSAGGWETQYF
TGTGCCAGCAGCTTAGGTTCAGCGGGAGGGTGGGAGACCCAGTACTTC
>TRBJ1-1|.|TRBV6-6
CASSYLPGEGTEAFF
TGTGCCAGCAGTTACCTACCAGGGGAGGGAACTGAAGCTTTCTTT
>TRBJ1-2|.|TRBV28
CASSSDTFSRDGYTF
TGTGCCAGCAGTTCCGATACGTTTTCCCGGGATGGCTACACCTTC
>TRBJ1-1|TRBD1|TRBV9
CASSVAEGATTEAFF
TGTGCCAGCAGCGTAGCTGAGGGGGCTACCACTGAAGCTTTCTTT
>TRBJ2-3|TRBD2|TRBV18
CASSQAGGTDTQYF
TGTGCCAGCTCACAGGCGGGAGGCACAGATACGCAGTATTTT
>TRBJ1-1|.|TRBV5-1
CASSLAGQLAFF
TGCGCCAGCAGCTTGGCCGGACAGTTAGCTTTCTTT
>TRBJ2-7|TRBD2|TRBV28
CASNPGGSTSYEQYF
TGTGCCAGCAACCCGGGGGGGAGTACTTCCTACGAGCAGTACTTC
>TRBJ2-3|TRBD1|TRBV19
CASSSQTGWADTQYF
TGTGCCAGTAGTTCTCAGACAGGGTGGGCAGATACGCAGTATTTT
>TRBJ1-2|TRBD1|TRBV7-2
CASSLSGVQGARGSGYTF
TGTGCCAGCAGCCTGAGTGGGGTACAGGGGGCGCGTGGCTCTGGCTACACCTTC
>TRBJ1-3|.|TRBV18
CASSPPTGYGNSGNTIYF
TGTGCCAGCTCACCACCAACAGGGTACGGAAACTCTGGAAACACCATATATTTT
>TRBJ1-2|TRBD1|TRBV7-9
CASSLFQHGTGGGYTF
TGTGCCAGCAGCTTATTTCAGCACGGGACAGGCGGCGGCTACACCTTC
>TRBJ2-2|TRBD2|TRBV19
CASSSAGGTGELFF
TGTGCCAGTAGTTCAGCGGGAGGAACCGGGGAGCTGTTTTTT
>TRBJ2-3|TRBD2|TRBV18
CASSPRAGVGDTQYF
TGTGCCAGCTCACCCCGGGCGGGAGTTGGAGATACGCAGTATTTT
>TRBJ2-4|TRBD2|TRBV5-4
CASSFVQAGLNF
TGTGCCAGCAGCTTTGTGCAAGCGGGACTTAACTTC
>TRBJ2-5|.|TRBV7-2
CASSSYREGTQYF
TGTGCCAGCAGCTCCTACAGGGAAGGGACCCAGTACTTC
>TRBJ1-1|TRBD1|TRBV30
CAWDWDRHTEAFF
TGTGCCTGGGACTGGGACAGACACACTGAAGCTTTCTTT
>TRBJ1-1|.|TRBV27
CASSRYMNTEAFF
TGTGCCAGCTCCAGATACATGAACACTGAAGCTTTCTTT
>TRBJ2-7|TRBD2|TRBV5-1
CASSLASGSYEQYF
TGCGCCAGCAGCTTGGCTAGCGGCTCCTACGAGCAGTACTTC